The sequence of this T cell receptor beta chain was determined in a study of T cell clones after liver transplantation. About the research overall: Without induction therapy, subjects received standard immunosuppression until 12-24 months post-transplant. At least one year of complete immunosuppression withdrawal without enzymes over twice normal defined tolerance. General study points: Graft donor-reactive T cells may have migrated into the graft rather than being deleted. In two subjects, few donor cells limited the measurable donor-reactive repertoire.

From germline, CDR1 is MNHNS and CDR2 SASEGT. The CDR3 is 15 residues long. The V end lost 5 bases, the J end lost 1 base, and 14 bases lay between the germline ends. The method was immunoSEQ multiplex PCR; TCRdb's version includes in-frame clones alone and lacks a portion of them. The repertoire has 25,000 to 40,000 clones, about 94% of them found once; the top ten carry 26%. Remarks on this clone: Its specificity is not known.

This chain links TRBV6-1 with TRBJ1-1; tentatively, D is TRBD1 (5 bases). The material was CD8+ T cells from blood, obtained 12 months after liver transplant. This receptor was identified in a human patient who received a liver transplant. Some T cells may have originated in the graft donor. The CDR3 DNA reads TGTGCCAGCAGTCGGGGACCGAACTCGAACACTGAAGCTTTCTTT. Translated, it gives CASSRGPNSNTEAFF.